The present entry profiles one T cell receptor beta chain with its context. There are 15 residues in the CDR3. Germline CDR1 and CDR2: SGHTA and FQGNSA. V lost 5 bases, J lost 6 bases, and 8 bases stayed unmatched. This specimen belongs to a study of blood T cells in healthy people across ages. A minimum of 5 micrograms of total RNA was extracted per sample. Combining a sample-barcoded 5' primer with a J-beta primer mix, a second PCR ran for roughly 7 to 12 cycles. Every sample gave at least 2.5 million paired-end reads containing CDR3. One entry per CDR3 protein results from TCRdb running MiXCR on the 5' RACE reads. Here the sample spans over 1,500,000 distinct CDR3 sequences, around 50% being singletons.

Input material: blood. The receptor was isolated from a woman aged 40 to 50 in good health. This chain joins TRBV7-2 and TRBJ2-3, with TRBD2 matching over 10 bases. The CDR3 reads CASSMTSGRSDTQYF. CDR3 DNA: TGTGCCAGCAGCATGACTAGCGGGCGTTCTGATACGCAGTATTTT.